This entry describes one TCR beta chain. Germline assignment: CDR1 SGHTA and CDR2 FQGNSA. The CDR3 spans 14 residues. V was cut by 5 bases and J by 5 bases, with 12 bases left in between. This specimen belongs to a study of control samples from healthy donors and cancer patients. Only in-frame clones appear in the TCRdb table, and some are missing; sequencing was by immunoSEQ multiplex PCR. The data show over 150,000 clones, 90% to 95% seen once. The rearrangement joins TRBV7-2 to TRBJ2-2; tentative D call: TRBD1 (6 bases). The receptor's source is a man aged 60-69 years with colorectal cancer. Sequencing was done on a sample of PBMCs. CDR3 nucleotide sequence: TGTGCCAGCAGCACAGCTGACAGGACCGGGGAGCTGTTTTTT. Amino acid sequence: CASSTADRTGELFF.